Below are 8 T cell receptor beta chains sequenced from a single sample in a study of T-cell reconstitution after alpha-beta-depleted transplantation in children. Unique molecular identifiers were incorporated into the prepared TCRbeta library. Each CDR3 protein gets one entry after TCRdb re-called the PCR reads with MiXCR. Of 800,000 to 1,000,000 distinct CDR3 sequences listed, about 29% are singletons. This specimen consisted of PBMCs, mostly from graft donor cells, obtained 360 days after TCRalphabeta/CD19-depleted stem cell transplant. The receptors here all came from a boy in the first two years of life who had a stem cell transplant for SCID, so the T cells may come from the graft donor.

This CDR3 is CSARKQGSNQPQHF. CDR3 sequence (DNA): TGCAGTGCTAGAAAACAGGGGAGCAATCAGCCCCAGCATTTT. The J gene is TRBJ1-5, the V gene TRBV20-1; 7 nucleotides agree with TRBD1. V shed 2 bases, J shed 1 base, and the junction held 2 bases outside the gene matches. Germline loops: CDR1 DFQATT, CDR2 SNEGSKA (reference sequence). The CDR3 extends over 14 amino acids.

The J gene is TRBJ2-6, the V gene TRBV5-5; D not certain. The CDR3 length is 17 residues. Germline V gives CDR1 SGHKS, CDR2 YYEKEE (reference sequence). V was cut by 4 bases and J by 0 bases, with 14 bases left in between. The chain's CDR3 is CASSTKLQSSGANVLTF. The CDR3 DNA reads as TGTGCCAGCAGCACAAAATTACAGAGCTCTGGGGCCAACGTCCTGACTTTC.

The table lists this clonotype with a few counts. This chain joins TRBV6-5 and TRBJ1-5, with D unresolved. The germline V gene encodes CDR1 MNHEY and CDR2 SVGAGI. The CDR3 has 15 amino acids. V gave up 4 bases and J gave up 7 bases, with 17 bases separating them. This chain's CDR3 is CASSSGTPLGQPQHF. CDR3 sequence (DNA): TGTGCCAGCAGTTCCGGAACGCCCCTAGGGCAGCCCCAGCATTTT.

A word on this clonotype: One end of the junction is discordant with germline, which a read error may explain. The genes are TRBV5-1 and TRBJ2-3; D perhaps matches TRBD2 (5 bases). CDR3 length: 10 amino acids. The germline CDR1 and CDR2 sequences are SGHRS and YFSETQ. The CDR3 sequence: CASRAVGVDF. CDR3 in DNA: TGCGCCAGCAGGGCGGTCGGGGTGGATTTT.

This clonotype has a handful of counts. The chain is built from TRBV11-1 and TRBJ2-1, with D possibly being TRBD2 (6 bases). From germline, CDR1 is SGHAT and CDR2 FQDESV (reference sequence). V shed 7 bases and J shed 7 bases, with 32 bases lying between them. CDR3 size: 19 residues. The CDR3 DNA sequence: TGTGCCAGCATCCTTCCCCCTCCAGCGGGCGGGGCTAGAACAAATGAGCAGTTCTTC. Amino acid sequence: CASILPPPAGGARTNEQFF.

This chain links TRBV27 with TRBJ2-7; TRBD1 aligns across 8 bases. With 10 bases clipped from V and 5 bases from J, the junction kept 7 bases outside the gene matches. Germline loops: CDR1 MNHEY, CDR2 SMNVEV (reference sequence). The CDR3 runs to 12 residues. In DNA form, the CDR3 reads TGTGCCACAGGACAGGGCGGCAACGAGCAGTACTTC. This gives the protein CATGQGGNEQYF.

The table lists this clonotype with a few counts. The CDR3 loop reads CASSSVSGELFF. CDR3 sequence (DNA): TGTGCCAGCAGTTCAGTGTCCGGGGAGCTGTTTTTT. The chain has TRBV27 and TRBJ2-2; D is undetermined. CDR3 length: 12 amino acids. Trimming shortened V by 4 bases and J by 6 bases, and 6 bases separated the two germline ends. CDR1 is MNHEY and CDR2 is SMNVEV in the germline V gene (reference sequence).

The V gene is TRBV10-3, the J gene TRBJ1-1; D is unresolved. This CDR3 spans 14 amino acids. Germline CDR1 is ENHRY and CDR2 is SYGVKD. V lost 9 bases and J lost 1, with 15 bases in between. The CDR3 spells CAMRGSGSNTEAFF. The DNA for the CDR3 is TGTGCCATGAGAGGGTCAGGTTCGAACACTGAAGCTTTCTTT.